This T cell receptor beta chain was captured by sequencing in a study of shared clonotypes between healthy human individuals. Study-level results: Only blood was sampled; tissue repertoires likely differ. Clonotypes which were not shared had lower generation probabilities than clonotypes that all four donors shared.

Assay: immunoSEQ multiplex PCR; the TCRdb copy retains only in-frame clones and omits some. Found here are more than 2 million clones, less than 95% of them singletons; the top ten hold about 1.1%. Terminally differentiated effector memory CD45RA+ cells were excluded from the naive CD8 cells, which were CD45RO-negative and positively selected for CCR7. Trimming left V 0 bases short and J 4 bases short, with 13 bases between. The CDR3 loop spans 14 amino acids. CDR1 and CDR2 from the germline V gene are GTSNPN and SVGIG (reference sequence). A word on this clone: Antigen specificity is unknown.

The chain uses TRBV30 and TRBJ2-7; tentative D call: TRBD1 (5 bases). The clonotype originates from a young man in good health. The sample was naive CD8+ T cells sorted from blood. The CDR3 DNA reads TGTGCCTGGAGTGTCATTGGGGCCTTATACGAGCAGTACTTC. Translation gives CAWSVIGALYEQYF.